These 14 T cell receptor beta chains were all obtained from the same sample, sequenced in a study of beta chain features in type 1 diabetes (dated by TCRdb to the late 2010s). Overall study outcomes, separate from this receptor: Type 1 diabetes patients showed a moderate but significant shortening of TCRB CDR3 length in all four CD4+ subsets.

The method was the immunoSEQ multiplex PCR assay. The High Capacity cDNA Reverse Transcription Kit was used to reverse transcribe all of the isolated RNA, meaning that expressed TCRB transcripts were what got sequenced. The table comes from immuneACCESS by way of TCRdb, which keeps in-frame sequences with V and J called. Part of the clones is missing from these tables; in studies checked, under half for an unresolved V gene and the rest for unknown reasons. In this sample the table shows more than 250,000 clones, 13% to 15% of which occur a single time. The top ten clonotypes cover around 0.016% of the sample. These receptors are not linked to any known antigen. Input material: naive CD4+ T cells from blood. Sample cell subset or site, as interpreted from the label and publication: true naive CD4+ T cells. The receptors derive from a man aged 25-45 years with type 1 diabetes.

A few counts support this clone. CDR3 coding DNA: TGTGCCAGCAGTAACAGGGGCAGGAATGGCTACACCTTC. It encodes CASSNRGRNGYTF. The V and J genes are TRBV27 and TRBJ1-2; TRBD1 matches at 7 bases. Losses at the gene ends were 5 bases for V and 6 bases for J; bases not matched to a gene: 6. Germline assignment: CDR1 MNHEY and CDR2 SMNVEV (reference sequence). CDR3 length: 13 residues.

The chain joins TRBV9 to TRBJ2-7; 9 bases align to TRBD2. The CDR3 sequence is 15 residues long. V gave up 5 bases and J gave up 3 bases; unmatched junction bases: 9. Germline V lookup: CDR1 SGDLS, CDR2 YYNGEE. The CDR3 protein is CASSSSGALGYEQYF. The CDR3 region has the DNA TGTGCCAGCAGTTCTAGCGGGGCTCTAGGCTACGAGCAGTACTTC. The entire variable domain, with the rest obtained from reference TRBV9 and TRBJ2-7, is as follows: DSGVTQTPKHLITATGQRVTLRCSPRSGDLSVYWYQQSLDQGLQFLIQYYNGEERAKGNILERFSAQQFPDLHSELNLSSLELGDSALYFCASSSSGALGYEQYFGPGTRLTVT.

The V gene is TRBV7-8, the J gene TRBJ1-1; TRBD1 matches 9 bases. V lost 5 bases, J lost 5 bases, and 6 bases stayed unmatched. There are 14 residues in the CDR3. The germline gives CDR1 SGHVS, CDR2 FQNEAQ. The CDR3 region has the DNA TGTGCCAGCAGCCTTCGGGACAGGGTAACTGAAGCTTTCTTT. This encodes CASSLRDRVTEAFF.

The V gene is TRBV19, the J gene TRBJ2-7, with TRBD2 matching over 9 bases. V was clipped by 3 bases and J by 0 bases; unmatched bases: 3. The length of the CDR3 is 15 residues. Per the germline V gene, CDR1 is LNHDA and CDR2 is SQIVND (reference sequence). The CDR3 region has the DNA TGTGCCAGTAGTATTATTAGCGGGAGCTCCTACGAGCAGTACTTC. Amino acids: CASSIISGSSYEQYF.

This clone was seen more than once but under ten times. CDR3 bases: TGTGCCAGCAGTTTGACAGGGAACGAGCAGTACTTC. Amino acid sequence: CASSLTGNEQYF. The genes are TRBV5-6 and TRBJ2-7; the match to TRBD1 covers 7 bases. Unmatched junction bases numbered 4, after V lost 5 bases and J lost 5 bases. The CDR3 has 12 residues. CDR1 SGHDT and CDR2 YYEEEE come from the germline V gene. Drawing the rest from reference TRBV5-6 and TRBJ2-7, the complete variable domain is DAGVTQSPTHLIKTRGQQVTLRCSPKSGHDTVSWYQQALGQGPQFIFQYYEEEERQRGNFPDRFSGHQFPNYSSELNVNALLLGDSALYLCASSLTGNEQYFGPGTRLTVT.

CDR3 protein: CSAPDYGYTF. As DNA, the CDR3 is TGCAGTGCGCCAGATTATGGCTACACCTTC. The genes are TRBV20-1 and TRBJ1-2; D not certain. Trimming took off 6 bases at V and 5 bases at J, with 7 bases between the two ends. The CDR3 totals 10 residues. Germline CDR1 reads DFQATT; CDR2 reads SNEGSKA (reference sequence).

The sample holds a few counts of this clone. The chain recombines TRBV11-2 with TRBJ2-3, with 10 bases fitting TRBD1. This CDR3 is 15 amino acids long. Germline lookup yields CDR1 SGHAT and CDR2 FQNNGV. V was pared by 5 bases and J by 4 bases, with 6 bases of the junction left unmatched. The CDR3 here is CASSIRDRGPDTQYF. CDR3 nucleotide sequence: TGTGCCAGCAGCATCCGGGACAGGGGTCCAGATACGCAGTATTTT.

The rearrangement links TRBV5-1 to TRBJ2-1; the match to TRBD2 covers 11 bases. The CDR3 spans 15 residues. V was clipped by 2 bases and J by 7 bases; unmatched bases: 5. From germline, CDR1 is SGHRS and CDR2 YFSETQ. CDR3 DNA: TGCGCCAGCAGCTTACTAGCGGGAGTCGAAAATGAGCAGTTCTTC. This translates into CASSLLAGVENEQFF.

The V gene is TRBV29-1, the J gene TRBJ2-5, with 10 bases aligning to TRBD1. Germline-derived CDR1 and CDR2 are SQVTM and ANQGSEA. The CDR3 runs 15 residues. Trimming at V came to 6 bases and at J to 4 bases, leaving 11 bases not matched to a gene. CDR3 protein: CSVAVRQGALETQYF. As DNA, the CDR3 is TGCAGCGTCGCCGTACGACAGGGGGCGTTAGAGACCCAGTACTTC. The full variable domain, rest sourced from reference TRBV29-1 and TRBJ2-5, is SAVISQKPSRDICQRGTSLTIQCQVDSQVTMMFWYRQQPGQSLTLIATANQGSEATYESGFVIDKFPISRPNLTFSTLTVSNMSPEDSSIYLCSVAVRQGALETQYFGPGTRLLVL.

This clone has more than one count but fewer than ten. The J gene is TRBJ1-1, the V gene TRBV30, with D uncertain. Per germline, CDR1 GTSNPN and CDR2 SVGIG (reference sequence). The germline V and J ends were trimmed by 2 bases and 1 base, with 8 bases remaining between them. The CDR3 is 13 residues long. This CDR3 reads CAWSKSSNTEAFF. The CDR3 DNA follows: TGTGCCTGGAGTAAGAGCTCGAACACTGAAGCTTTCTTT.

In this sample, this clone turned up a few times. The genes are TRBV7-2 and TRBJ1-1; D gene uncertain. The V gene lost 1 base and the J gene lost 3 bases, with 12 bases spanning the gap. The CDR3 contains 15 residues. CDR1 is SGHTA and CDR2 is FQGNSA in the germline V gene. The CDR3, as DNA: TGTGCCAGCAGCTTAGGAGGGCGTGGATACACTGAAGCTTTCTTT. It codes for CASSLGGRGYTEAFF.

The chain recombines TRBV5-4 with TRBJ2-6; no reliable D call. The ends were cut back, 4 bases at V and 0 bases at J, with 5 bases in the middle. In germline, CDR1 is SGHNT, CDR2 YYREEE (reference sequence). The CDR3 has 14 residues. The CDR3 loop is CASSPFSGANVLTF. DNA for the CDR3: TGTGCCAGCAGCCCGTTCTCTGGGGCCAACGTCCTGACTTTC. The variable domain in full, with the rest retrieved from reference TRBV5-4 and TRBJ2-6, is ETGVTQSPTHLIKTRGQQVTLRCSSQSGHNTVSWYQQALGQGPQFIFQYYREEENGRGNFPPRFSGLQFPNYSSELNVNALELDDSALYLCASSPFSGANVLTFGAGSRLTVL.

This clone was seen only a few times. The V gene is TRBV6-5, the J gene TRBJ2-3; TRBD1 is a possible D gene (5 bases). Germline-derived CDR1 and CDR2 are MNHEY and SVGAGI. The CDR3 loop spans 12 amino acids. V gave up 7 bases and J gave up 4 bases, with 9 bases separating them. The CDR3 protein is CASTQGADTQYF. The CDR3 DNA reads TGTGCCAGCACCCAGGGCGCAGATACGCAGTATTTT.

The V and J genes are TRBV6-5 and TRBJ2-7; TRBD1 matches at 8 bases. J gave up 3 bases and V 7 bases, and 8 bases lay outside the gene matches. The CDR3 runs 14 residues. From germline, CDR1 is MNHEY and CDR2 SVGAGI. CDR3 residues: CASTQRGTGYEQYF. The CDR3, as DNA: TGTGCCAGCACCCAACGTGGGACAGGCTACGAGCAGTACTTC.